This TCR beta chain was profiled in a study of blood T cell repertoires in COVID-19 (dated by TCRdb to the early 2020s). Regarding the research as a whole: Samples covering the acute and convalescent phases of COVID-19 were provided by collaborators in the United States, Italy and Spain. A de-identified subject ID, COVID-19 status, age in years and sex were almost always included in the sample metadata. The material from the prospective study consisted of cDNA or gDNA derived from T cells, B-cell-depleted T cells, or PBMCs. The dataset comprised deeply sampled blood TCRbeta repertoires from subjects exposed to, actively infected with, or recovered from COVID-19. The samples were drawn from the first 160 participants of the ongoing ImmuneRACE study and from 950 to 1,500 subjects provided by 6 global collaborators. The repertoires were released in a freely available public database intended as a resource for research on the immune response to SARS-CoV-2. HLA class I and class II types, where available, came from metadata supplied by the sample provider rather than from assay-based typing.

The CDR3 has 15 amino acids, counting the end cysteine and phenylalanine. Only the CDR3 DNA is retained, 45 bases long and in frame from the first base. Note on this clone: What this receptor recognizes is not known. No base qualities exist here, and no much larger clone lies one base off it.

Results and caveats for the whole study, not just this receptor: Clinical and demographic metadata were provided uncurated, with the amount varying by source and participant.

The immunoSEQ Assay, a bias-controlled multiplex PCR, was used to amplify TCRbeta CDR3 regions from genomic DNA. The published analysis was carried out like this. Within the assay, amplification of reference gene primers was used to estimate how many nucleated cells each sample contained. Sequence reads were collapsed and filtered to measure the absolute abundance of every unique TCRbeta CDR3 rearrangement. For each sample, productive Simpson clonality was calculated as the square root of Simpson's diversity index across productive rearrangements. TCRdb provides this immuneACCESS table in a form limited to in-frame rearrangements. Some clones are lacking; in checked studies, under half of them reflect an unresolved V gene, and why the rest are absent is not known. V, J and clone size were drawn from that table, and D and trimming were deduced from the DNA. The sample records under 200,000 clones, around 84% of which are singletons. The ten largest clonotypes hold 5% to 6% of the sample.

In Seattle, one collaborating source enrolled patients while the infection was active and tracked those patients longitudinally over the course of disease. Collaborating institutions collected whole blood in K2EDTA tubes following their own protocols. For TCRbeta analysis, collaborator samples were shipped as frozen whole blood, as isolated PBMCs, or as DNA extracted from either sample type. This chain is built from TRBV21-1 and TRBJ2-7; no DNA check was done on the table's D call, TRBD1. TRBV21-1 is designated a pseudogene. Sequenced sample: peripheral blood. This clonotype was sampled from a woman aged 45-65 years with COVID-19, enrolled during active disease. The CDR3 region has the sequence CASSRDRGFVHEQYF. Read as DNA, the sequence is TGTGCCAGCAGCCGGGACAGGGGGTTTGTCCACGAGCAGTACTTC.